This T cell receptor beta chain was documented in a study of early T cells in non-severe SARS-CoV-2 infection. TCRdb passed the 5' RACE reads through MiXCR, listing each CDR3 protein once. Of approximately 30,000 distinct CDR3 sequences in the sample, about 5% were seen once. The V and J ends lost 0 bases and 5 bases respectively, with 5 bases between them. Germline V gene sequence: CDR1 SGHDN, CDR2 FVKESK. The CDR3 runs 13 residues. The chain couples TRBV14 to TRBJ1-5, with D unresolved. This sequence was found in an adult who was a healthcare worker with PCR-confirmed SARS-CoV-2 infection or an uninfected control (not recorded which). Sequencing was done on a sample of whole blood. CDR3 in amino acids: CASSQDLDQPQHF. The CDR3 DNA sequence: TGTGCCAGCAGCCAAGACCTCGATCAGCCCCAGCATTTT.